Listed here is a single T cell receptor (beta chain). These data are taken from a study of technical replicates of blood from several donors. Sequencing was performed with immunoSEQ multiplex PCR; in TCRdb, only in-frame clones are kept and a portion is missing. The table has under 85,000 clones, 85% to 95% seen once. The ends lost 1 base at V and 5 bases at J; junction bases unmatched: 6. The CDR3 loop spans 16 amino acids. Germline V gives CDR1 MGHRA, CDR2 YSYEKL. This receptor was identified in a human donor in good health. Sequencing was carried out using T cells isolated from PBMCs. The chain has TRBV4-1 and TRBJ1-5; 9 positions match TRBD1. CDR3 sequence (DNA): TGCGCCAGCAGCCAAGGGCGGGGACAGGGCCATCAGCCCCAGCATTTT. Protein: CASSQGRGQGHQPQHF.